This T cell receptor (beta chain) was found in a study of OX40 agonist ivuxolimab in advanced cancers. Only in-frame clones appear in the TCRdb table, and some are missing; sequencing was by immunoSEQ multiplex PCR. The sample shows roughly 35,000 clones, roughly 81% of them seen only once. From germline, CDR1 is MGHRA and CDR2 YSYEKL. CDR3 length: 15 residues. The V gene lost 3 bases and the J gene lost 1 base, with 7 bases spanning the gap. Sequences were derived from CD4+ or CD8+ T cells sorted from blood, sampled in a trial of the OX40 agonist ivuxolimab. The sequence was collected from an adult with an advanced solid tumor such as melanoma, head and neck, liver or kidney cancer. The chain has TRBV4-1 and TRBJ1-6; the D is unclear. The CDR3, as DNA: TGCGCCAGCAGCCAGGGAAGGTCCTATAATTCACCCCTCCACTTT. Amino acid sequence: CASSQGRSYNSPLHF.